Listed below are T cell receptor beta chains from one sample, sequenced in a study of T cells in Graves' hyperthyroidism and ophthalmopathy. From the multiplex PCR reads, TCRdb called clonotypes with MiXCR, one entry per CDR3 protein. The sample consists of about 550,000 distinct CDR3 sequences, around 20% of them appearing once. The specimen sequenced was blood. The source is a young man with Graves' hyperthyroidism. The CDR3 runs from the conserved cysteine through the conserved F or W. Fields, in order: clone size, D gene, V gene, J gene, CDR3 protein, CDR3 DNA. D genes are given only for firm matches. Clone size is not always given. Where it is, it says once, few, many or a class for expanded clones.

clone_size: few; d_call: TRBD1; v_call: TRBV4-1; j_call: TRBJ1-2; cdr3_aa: CASSQEYRGANYGYTF; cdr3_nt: TGCGCCAGCAGCCAGGAATACAGGGGAGCTAACTATGGCTACACCTTC
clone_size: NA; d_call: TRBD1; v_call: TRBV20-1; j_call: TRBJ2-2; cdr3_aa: CSARGTGNTGELFF; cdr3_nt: TGCAGTGCTAGAGGGACAGGGAACACCGGGGAGCTGTTTTTT
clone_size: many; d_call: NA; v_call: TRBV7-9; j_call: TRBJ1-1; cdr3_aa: CASILSENTEAFF; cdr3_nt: TGTGCCAGCATCCTAAGCGAGAACACTGAAGCTTTCTTT
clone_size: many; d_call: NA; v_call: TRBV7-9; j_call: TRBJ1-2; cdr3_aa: CASSQAGPRYTF; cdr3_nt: TGTGCCAGCAGCCAGGCCGGGCCTCGCTACACCTTC
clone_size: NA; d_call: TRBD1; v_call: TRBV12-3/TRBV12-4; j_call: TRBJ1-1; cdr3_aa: CASSSTGLLSAFF; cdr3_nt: TGTGCCAGCAGTTCGACAGGGCTTTTATCCGCTTTCTTT
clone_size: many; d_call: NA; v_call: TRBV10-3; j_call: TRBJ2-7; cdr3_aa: CAISVGGHEQYF; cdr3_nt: TGTGCCATCAGTGTCGGTGGCCACGAGCAGTACTTC
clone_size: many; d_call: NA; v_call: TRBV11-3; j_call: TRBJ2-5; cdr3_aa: CASSLSGQPRRETQYF; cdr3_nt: TGTGCCAGCAGTCTTAGCGGACAGCCAAGGCGGGAGACCCAGTACTTC
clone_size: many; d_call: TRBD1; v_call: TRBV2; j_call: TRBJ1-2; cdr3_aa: CASSVSQAGQAHGYTF; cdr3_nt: TGTGCCAGCAGTGTTTCTCAAGCCGGACAGGCCCATGGCTACACCTTC
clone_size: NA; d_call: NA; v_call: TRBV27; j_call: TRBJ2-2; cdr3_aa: CASSGRAHTGELFF; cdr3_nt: TGTGCCAGCAGTGGCCGGGCCCACACCGGGGAGCTGTTTTTT
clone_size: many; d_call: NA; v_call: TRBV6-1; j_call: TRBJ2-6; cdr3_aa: CASSGNGANVLTF; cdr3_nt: TGTGCCAGCAGTGGAAATGGGGCCAACGTCCTGACTTTC
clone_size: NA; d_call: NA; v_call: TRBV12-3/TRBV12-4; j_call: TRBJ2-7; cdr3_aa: CASRIGPQGEQYF; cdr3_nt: TGTGCCAGCAGAATAGGCCCCCAGGGCGAGCAGTACTTC
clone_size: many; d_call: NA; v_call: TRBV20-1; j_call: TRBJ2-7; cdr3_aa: CSAYRPGAAEQYF; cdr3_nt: TGCAGTGCCTATCGTCCAGGGGCAGCCGAGCAGTACTTC
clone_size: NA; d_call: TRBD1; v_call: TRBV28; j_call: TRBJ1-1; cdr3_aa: CASSGRDRVLNTEAFF; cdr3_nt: TGTGCCAGCAGTGGCCGGGACAGGGTTCTGAACACTGAAGCTTTCTTT
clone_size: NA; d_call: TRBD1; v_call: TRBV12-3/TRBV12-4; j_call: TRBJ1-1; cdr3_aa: CASSFGNRGRDTEAFF; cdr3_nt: TGTGCCAGCAGTTTCGGGAACAGGGGGCGGGACACTGAAGCTTTCTTT
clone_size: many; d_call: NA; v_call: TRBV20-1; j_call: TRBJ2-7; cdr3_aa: CSAFVCPVCYEQYF; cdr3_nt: TGCAGTGCCTTCGTATGCCCCGTTTGCTACGAGCAGTACTTC
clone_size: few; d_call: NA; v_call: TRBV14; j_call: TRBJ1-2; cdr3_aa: CASSEGDWYGYTF; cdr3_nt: TGTGCCAGCAGCGAGGGGGATTGGTATGGCTACACCTTC
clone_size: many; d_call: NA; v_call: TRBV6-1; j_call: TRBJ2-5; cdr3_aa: CASRPSTVQETQYF; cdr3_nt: TGTGCCAGCAGGCCCTCGACAGTACAAGAGACCCAGTACTTC
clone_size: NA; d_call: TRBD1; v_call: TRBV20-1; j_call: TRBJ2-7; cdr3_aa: CSARRIRDSVYEQYF; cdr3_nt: TGCAGTGCTAGGAGAATCCGGGACAGCGTTTACGAGCAGTACTTC
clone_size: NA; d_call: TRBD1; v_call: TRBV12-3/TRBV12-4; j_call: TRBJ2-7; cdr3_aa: CASSRYPSGQSSYEQYF; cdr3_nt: TGTGCCAGCAGTCGCTACCCCTCGGGACAGTCCTCCTACGAGCAGTACTTC
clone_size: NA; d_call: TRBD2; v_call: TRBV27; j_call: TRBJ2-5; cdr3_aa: CASSSGTSGGETQYF; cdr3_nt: TGTGCCAGCAGTTCCGGGACTTCGGGGGGAGAGACCCAGTACTTC
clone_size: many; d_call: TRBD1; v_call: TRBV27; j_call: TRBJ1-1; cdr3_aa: CASSSRQGGSMAEAFF; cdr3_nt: TGTGCCAGCAGTTCGAGACAGGGGGGGTCGATGGCTGAAGCTTTCTTT
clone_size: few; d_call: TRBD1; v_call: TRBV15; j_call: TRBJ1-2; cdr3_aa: CATSREWTGSYGYTF; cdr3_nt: TGTGCCACCAGCAGAGAATGGACAGGGAGTTATGGCTACACCTTC
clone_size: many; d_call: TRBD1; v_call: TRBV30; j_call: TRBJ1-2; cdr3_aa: CARGQDYYGYTF; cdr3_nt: TGTGCCCGTGGACAGGACTACTATGGCTACACCTTC
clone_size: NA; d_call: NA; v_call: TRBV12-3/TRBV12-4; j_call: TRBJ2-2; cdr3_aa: CASSNPVKGGELFF; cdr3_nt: TGTGCCAGCAGCAATCCAGTAAAAGGCGGGGAGCTGTTTTTT
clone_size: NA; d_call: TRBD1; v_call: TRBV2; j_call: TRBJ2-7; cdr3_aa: CASGDRGLLSEQYF; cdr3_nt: TGTGCCAGCGGGGACAGGGGCTTGCTTTCCGAGCAGTACTTC
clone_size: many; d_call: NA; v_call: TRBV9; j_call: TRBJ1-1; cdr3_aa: CASSVVGDPEAFF; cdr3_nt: TGTGCCAGCAGCGTAGTAGGTGACCCGGAGGCTTTCTTT
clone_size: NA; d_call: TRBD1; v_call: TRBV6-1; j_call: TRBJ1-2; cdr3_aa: CASRGSGGLVYTF; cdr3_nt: TGTGCCAGCAGGGGCTCAGGGGGGCTCGTCTACACCTTC
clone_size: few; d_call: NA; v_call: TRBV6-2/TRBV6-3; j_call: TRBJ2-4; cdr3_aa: CASSSGIQYF; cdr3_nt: TGTGCCAGCAGTAGCGGCATTCAGTACTTC
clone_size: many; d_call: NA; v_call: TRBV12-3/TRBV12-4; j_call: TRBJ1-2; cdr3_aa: CASSLYANYGYTF; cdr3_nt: TGTGCCAGCAGTTTATACGCAAACTATGGCTACACCTTC
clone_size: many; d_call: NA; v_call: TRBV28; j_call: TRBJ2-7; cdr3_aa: CASSLLTAPYEQYF; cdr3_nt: TGTGCCAGCAGTTTGTTGACAGCCCCCTACGAGCAGTACTTC
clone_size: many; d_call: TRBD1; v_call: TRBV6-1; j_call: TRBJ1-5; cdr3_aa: CASRSTGGINQPQHF; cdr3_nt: TGTGCCAGCAGATCGACAGGGGGCATCAATCAGCCCCAGCATTTT
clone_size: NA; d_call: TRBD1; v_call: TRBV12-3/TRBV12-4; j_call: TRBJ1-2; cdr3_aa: CASRVQGIVAGYTF; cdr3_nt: TGTGCCAGCAGAGTACAGGGGATCGTGGCTGGCTACACCTTC
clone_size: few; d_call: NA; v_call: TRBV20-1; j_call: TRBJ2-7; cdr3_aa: CSATRAGIYEQYF; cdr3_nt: TGCAGTGCCACCCGGGCGGGGATATACGAGCAGTACTTC
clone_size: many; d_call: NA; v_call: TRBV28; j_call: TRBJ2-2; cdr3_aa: CASSLSGPGELFF; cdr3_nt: TGTGCCAGCAGTTTATCCGGGCCCGGGGAGCTGTTTTTT
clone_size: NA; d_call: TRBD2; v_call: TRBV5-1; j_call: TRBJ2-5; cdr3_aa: CASSLVGGGKQETQYF; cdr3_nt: TGCGCCAGCAGCTTGGTCGGCGGGGGGAAACAAGAGACCCAGTACTTC
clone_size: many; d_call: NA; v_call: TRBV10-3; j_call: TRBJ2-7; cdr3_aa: CAISDNGQKQYF; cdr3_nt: TGTGCCATCAGTGACAATGGTCAGAAGCAGTACTTC
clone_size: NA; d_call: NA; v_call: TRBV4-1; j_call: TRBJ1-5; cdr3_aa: CASSRFRNQPQHF; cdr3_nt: TGCGCCAGCAGCCGTTTTCGCAATCAGCCCCAGCATTTT
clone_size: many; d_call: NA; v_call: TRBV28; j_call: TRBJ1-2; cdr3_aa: CASSLYGGYTF; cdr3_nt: TGTGCCAGCAGTTTATATGGAGGCTACACCTTC
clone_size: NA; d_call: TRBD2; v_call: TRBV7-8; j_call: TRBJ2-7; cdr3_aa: CASSPRLADPYEQYF; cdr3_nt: TGTGCCAGCAGCCCCCGACTAGCGGATCCCTACGAGCAGTACTTC
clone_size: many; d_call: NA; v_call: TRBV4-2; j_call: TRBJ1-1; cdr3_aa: CASSQQQGLSTEAFF; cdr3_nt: TGTGCCAGCAGCCAACAACAGGGTCTGAGCACTGAAGCTTTCTTT
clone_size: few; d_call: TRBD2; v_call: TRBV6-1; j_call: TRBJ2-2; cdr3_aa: CASRVRTSGTGELFF; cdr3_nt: TGTGCCAGCAGAGTCCGGACTAGCGGAACCGGGGAGCTGTTTTTT
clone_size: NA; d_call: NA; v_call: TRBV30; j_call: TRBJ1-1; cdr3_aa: CAWMQGNTEAFF; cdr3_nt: TGTGCCTGGATGCAGGGGAACACTGAAGCTTTCTTT
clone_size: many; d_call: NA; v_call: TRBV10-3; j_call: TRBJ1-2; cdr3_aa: CAISESYDYGYTF; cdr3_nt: TGTGCCATCAGTGAGTCCTATGACTATGGCTACACCTTC
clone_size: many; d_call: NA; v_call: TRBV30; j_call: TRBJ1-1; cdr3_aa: CAWPNRVWYTEAFF; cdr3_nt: TGTGCCTGGCCTAACAGGGTGTGGTATACTGAAGCTTTCTTT
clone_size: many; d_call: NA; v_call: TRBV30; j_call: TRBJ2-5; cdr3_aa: CAWSVVGIETQYF; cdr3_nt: TGTGCCTGGAGTGTAGTCGGGATCGAGACCCAGTACTTC
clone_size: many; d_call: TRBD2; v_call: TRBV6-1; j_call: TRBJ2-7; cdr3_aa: CASSEEVLAGGTTHEQYF; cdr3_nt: TGTGCCAGCAGTGAAGAGGTACTAGCGGGGGGCACCACACATGAGCAGTACTTC
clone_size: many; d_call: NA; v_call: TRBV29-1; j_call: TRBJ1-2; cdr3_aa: CSAPGTANGYTF; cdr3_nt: TGCAGCGCCCCCGGGACGGCGAACGGCTACACCTTC
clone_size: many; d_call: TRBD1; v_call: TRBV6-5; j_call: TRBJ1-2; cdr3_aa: CASTPGTGGYGYTF; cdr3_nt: TGTGCCAGCACTCCCGGGACAGGGGGTTATGGCTACACCTTC
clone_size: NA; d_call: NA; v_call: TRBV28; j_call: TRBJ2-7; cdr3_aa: CASSLPGPEQYF; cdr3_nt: TGTGCCAGCAGTTTACCGGGGCCTGAGCAGTACTTC
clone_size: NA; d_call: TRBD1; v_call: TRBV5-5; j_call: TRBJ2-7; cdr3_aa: CASSLGQGSDEQYF; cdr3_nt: TGTGCCAGCAGCTTGGGACAGGGGAGCGACGAGCAGTACTTC
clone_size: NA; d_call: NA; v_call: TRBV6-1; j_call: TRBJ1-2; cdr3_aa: CASSRTRDPYGYTF; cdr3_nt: TGTGCCAGCAGCCGAACCCGGGACCCTTATGGCTACACCTTC
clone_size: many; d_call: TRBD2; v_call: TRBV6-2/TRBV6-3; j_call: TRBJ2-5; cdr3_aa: CASSLLAGGRGTQYF; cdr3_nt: TGTGCCAGCAGTCTCCTAGCGGGGGGGCGCGGGACCCAGTACTTC